These 27 T cell receptor beta chains originate from one sample sequenced in a study of T cells in Graves' hyperthyroidism and ophthalmopathy. Amplification of TCR beta CDR3 regions was performed using RNA transcripts as template. The primer set for the first-round RT-PCR of the TCR CDR3 was HTBI. In TCRdb, the multiplex PCR reads were re-called with MiXCR into one record per CDR3 protein. The table has around 690,000 distinct CDR3 sequences, 15% to 20% seen once. Sequenced: blood. All receptors come from a man aged 50 to 59 with Graves' hyperthyroidism.

This clonotype was picked up many times. This CDR3 reads CASSVGASAAQETQYF. The DNA of the CDR3 is TGTGCCAGCAGCGTAGGGGCTAGCGCGGCTCAAGAGACCCAGTACTTC. This rearrangement joins TRBV9 to TRBJ2-5, with D possibly being TRBD2 (6 bases). This CDR3 is built from 16 residues. The V gene's germline CDR1 is SGDLS and CDR2 YYNGEE. The V and J ends lost 0 bases and 2 bases respectively, with 14 bases between them.

The rearrangement joins TRBV20-1 to TRBJ1-6; 7 bases agree with TRBD1. The CDR3 spans 15 residues. The junction had 12 bases not matched to a gene; V was cut back by 8 bases and J by 5 bases. The germline V gene has CDR1 DFQATT and CDR2 SNEGSKA (reference sequence). CDR3 residues: CSTSRGGVNNSPLHF. The CDR3 DNA reads as TGCAGTACGAGCCGAGGGGGCGTTAATAATTCACCCCTCCACTTT.

The table lists this clonotype with many counts. The V call is TRBV11-2, the J call TRBJ2-2; 7 bases line up with TRBD1. CDR1 and CDR2 from the germline V gene are SGHAT and FQNNGV. J gave up 7 bases and V 5 bases, and 4 bases lay outside the gene matches. CDR3 size: 13 residues. The CDR3 loop reads CASSQQGHGELFF. In DNA form, the CDR3 reads TGTGCCAGCAGCCAACAGGGGCACGGGGAGCTGTTTTTT.

This clonotype was found many times. The J gene is TRBJ2-4, the V gene TRBV6-2 or TRBV6-3, with 9 bases lining up with TRBD1. Germline CDR1 and CDR2: MNHEY and SVGEGT. J gave up 6 bases and V 7 bases, and 10 bases lay outside the gene matches. This CDR3 is built from 15 residues. The CDR3: CASTSRDRVGNIQYF. The CDR3 coding sequence is TGTGCCAGCACCTCACGGGACAGGGTCGGAAACATTCAGTACTTC.

This clonotype was observed at least ten times. This chain joins TRBV28 and TRBJ2-7, with unresolved D. The CDR3 sequence is 15 residues long. In germline, CDR1 is MDHEN, CDR2 SYDVKM. Trimming took 2 bases from V and 4 from J, leaving 15 bases between them. CDR3: CASSLTQAWAYEQYF. The CDR3 nucleotides read TGTGCCAGCAGTTTAACCCAGGCCTGGGCATACGAGCAGTACTTC. Full variable domain (outside the CDR3, taken from reference TRBV28 and TRBJ2-7): DVKVTQSSRYLVKRTGEKVFLECVQDMDHENMFWYRQDPGLGLRLIYFSYDVKMKEKGDIPEGYSVSREKKERFSLILESASTNQTSMYLCASSLTQAWAYEQYFGPGTRLTVT.

At least ten counts were recorded for this clonotype. This rearrangement joins TRBV28 to TRBJ1-4; TRBD1 is a possible D gene (6 bases). V was cut by 6 bases and J by 8 bases, with 16 bases left in between. The CDR3 is made up of 14 amino acids. Germline CDR1 reads MDHEN; CDR2 reads SYDVKM. The CDR3 loop reads CASRGWGAEEKLFF. DNA for the CDR3: TGTGCCAGCAGAGGTTGGGGGGCGGAGGAAAAACTGTTTTTT. Drawing the rest from reference TRBV28 and TRBJ1-4, the complete variable domain is DVKVTQSSRYLVKRTGEKVFLECVQDMDHENMFWYRQDPGLGLRLIYFSYDVKMKEKGDIPEGYSVSREKKERFSLILESASTNQTSMYLCASRGWGAEEKLFFGSGTQLSVL.

This clonotype appeared many times. This chain joins TRBV11-2 and TRBJ2-3; possibly TRBD2 for D (5 bases). The CDR3 covers 14 residues. V lost 1 base and J lost 6, with 11 bases in between. Germline loops: CDR1 SGHAT, CDR2 FQNNGV. Written as DNA, the CDR3 is TGTGCCAGCAGCTTAGTCGAGGGCGGGGATACGCAGTATTTT. Its protein product is CASSLVEGGDTQYF.

The chain has TRBV29-1 and TRBJ2-5; unclear D gene. Germline CDR1 is SQVTM and CDR2 is ANQGSEA. With 2 bases removed from V and 1 base from J, the gap between germline ends came to 11 bases. This CDR3 is 14 amino acids long. CDR3 protein: CSVEKSRTQETQYF. Written as DNA, the CDR3 is TGCAGCGTTGAAAAGAGTAGAACCCAAGAGACCCAGTACTTC. The variable domain in full, with the rest retrieved from reference TRBV29-1 and TRBJ2-5, is SAVISQKPSRDICQRGTSLTIQCQVDSQVTMMFWYRQQPGQSLTLIATANQGSEATYESGFVIDKFPISRPNLTFSTLTVSNMSPEDSSIYLCSVEKSRTQETQYFGPGTRLLVL.

The rearrangement uses TRBV7-9 and TRBJ1-1; perhaps TRBD1 as D (5 bases). The CDR3 sequence is 17 residues long. CDR1 and CDR2 from the germline V gene are SEHNR and FQNEAQ (reference sequence). V lost 0 bases, J lost 2 bases, and 16 bases lay in between. The CDR3 sequence: CASSLAGRGPVNTEAFF. The CDR3 DNA is TGTGCCAGCAGCTTAGCTGGTAGGGGACCCGTCAACACTGAAGCTTTCTTT.

The rearrangement joins TRBV7-2 to TRBJ1-2; a weak D match, TRBD1 (5 bases). Germline V gene lookup returns CDR1 SGHTA and CDR2 FQGNSA. The germline V and J ends were trimmed by 0 bases and 2 bases, with 10 bases remaining between them. This CDR3 region has 15 residues. The CDR3 DNA sequence: TGTGCCAGCAGCTTAGCGAACAGGATCAACTATGGCTACACCTTC. Encoded protein: CASSLANRINYGYTF.

This clonotype was seen a handful of times. V is TRBV2 and J is TRBJ2-1; 14 bases are shared with TRBD2. The CDR3 consists of 16 residues. J gave up 6 bases and V 0 bases, and 1 base lay outside the gene matches. CDR1 and CDR2 from the germline V gene are SNHLY and FYNNEI. The chain's CDR3 is CASSEAGLAGGNEQFF. CDR3 in DNA: TGTGCCAGCAGTGAAGCAGGACTAGCGGGAGGCAATGAGCAGTTCTTC. The entire variable domain, with the rest obtained from reference TRBV2 and TRBJ2-1, is as follows: EPEVTQTPSHQVTQMGQEVILRCVPISNHLYFYWYRQILGQKVEFLVSFYNNEISEKSEIFDDQFSVERPDGSNFTLKIRSTKLEDSAMYFCASSEAGLAGGNEQFFGPGTRLTVL.

J is TRBJ2-3 and V is TRBV10-1; D unclear. CDR3 length: 14 amino acids. CDR1 is WNHNN, CDR2 SYGVQD, per germline (reference sequence). Trimming left V 2 bases short and J 2 bases short, with 8 bases between. Here the CDR3 reads CASSETELTDTQYF. The CDR3, as DNA: TGCGCCAGCAGTGAGACGGAGCTCACAGATACGCAGTATTTT.

The chain links TRBV28 to TRBJ2-4, with D hard to call. Germline values: CDR1 MDHEN, CDR2 SYDVKM. The CDR3 runs 15 residues. With 3 bases removed from V and 1 base from J, the gap between germline ends came to 10 bases. The CDR3 nucleotides are TGTGCCAGCAGTTTCCAGCAAACCGCCAAAAACATTCAGTACTTC. Translating it yields CASSFQQTAKNIQYF. Based on the CDR3 plus reference TRBV28 and TRBJ2-4, the full variable domain is DVKVTQSSRYLVKRTGEKVFLECVQDMDHENMFWYRQDPGLGLRLIYFSYDVKMKEKGDIPEGYSVSREKKERFSLILESASTNQTSMYLCASSFQQTAKNIQYFGAGTRLSVL.

This clonotype was seen only a few times. This sequence joins TRBV18 and TRBJ2-5; 7 bases align to TRBD2. V dropped 6 bases and J dropped 5; count of bases not matched to a gene: 15. Germline CDR1 and CDR2: KGHSH and LQKENI. This CDR3 has 16 residues. DNA for the CDR3: TGTGCCAGCTCCCCGTTTTATTCGGGAGGTCCGGAGACCCAGTACTTC. This gives the protein CASSPFYSGGPETQYF.

Only a few counts were recorded for this clonotype. V gene TRBV3-1 combines with J gene TRBJ2-3, with TRBD1 matching over 10 bases. Looked up from germline, CDR1 is LGHDT and CDR2 is YNNKEL (reference sequence). J gave up 3 bases and V 4 bases, and 4 bases lay outside the gene matches. The CDR3 spans 15 residues. The CDR3 protein is CASSPGTGETDTQYF. The CDR3 DNA is TGTGCCAGCAGCCCTGGGACAGGGGAAACAGATACGCAGTATTTT.

The V gene is TRBV7-2, the J gene TRBJ1-6; D is possibly TRBD1 (6 bases). V was clipped by 2 bases and J by 10 bases, with 15 bases between them. CDR3 length equals 15 residues. Germline CDR1 is SGHTA and CDR2 is FQGNSA. The CDR3 coding sequence is TGTGCCAGCAGCTTATCCTCAGGGGTTGGGTCACCCCTCCACTTT. Its translation is CASSLSSGVGSPLHF.

V usage is TRBV20-1 and J usage is TRBJ2-5; 8 bases match TRBD2. The germline CDR1 and CDR2 sequences are DFQATT and SNEGSKA (reference sequence). This CDR3 contains 15 residues. Unmatched junction bases numbered 12, after V lost 4 bases and J lost 5 bases. CDR3 sequence: CSATVFGSGGETQYF. CDR3 nucleotide sequence: TGCAGTGCTACGGTATTCGGGTCGGGAGGGGAGACCCAGTACTTC.

V gene TRBV12-3 or TRBV12-4 combines with J gene TRBJ1-5; D possibly corresponds to TRBD1 (6 bases). Trimming pared 5 bases from V and 1 base from J, leaving 15 bases between. CDR3 length: 16 amino acids. CDR3 sequence: CASSPNPGTSNQPQHF. The CDR3 nucleotides are TGTGCCAGCAGTCCAAACCCCGGGACAAGCAATCAGCCCCAGCATTTT.

The sample holds a few counts of this clonotype. The chain recombines TRBV7-9 with TRBJ2-6; D gene uncertain. Germline CDR1 reads SEHNR; CDR2 reads FQNEAQ (reference sequence). The CDR3 is 15 residues long. Trimming removed 5 bases from V and 3 bases from J, with 11 bases in between. CDR3: CASSHRAVGANVLTF. The CDR3 DNA reads TGTGCCAGCAGCCACCGAGCTGTTGGGGCCAACGTCCTGACTTTC.

V usage is TRBV10-2 and J usage is TRBJ2-5; TRBD2 might be the D (6 bases). V shed 4 bases and J shed 5 bases, with 17 bases lying between them. CDR1 and CDR2 from the germline V gene are WSHSY and SAAADI. The CDR3 is made up of 15 amino acids. For the CDR3, the DNA is TGCGCCAGCAGTGGTCAAGCCCACGGAGGGGAGACCCAGTACTTC. Protein: CASSGQAHGGETQYF.

Details on this clonotype: The final CDR3 position lacks the conserved phenylalanine or tryptophan, pointing to a likely read error. The limits of the CDR3 on the DNA are not certain, so only TCRdb's listed CDR3 is given. The V and J genes are TRBV7-6 and TRBJ2-6; TRBD2 is the table's D call, not checked against the DNA. The CDR3 sequence runs 18 residues, both termini included. The germline V gene encodes CDR1 SGHVS and CDR2 FNYEAQ. CDR3 loop: CASSLELAGVSGANVPTV.

This clonotype appeared many times. The chain recombines TRBV10-3 with TRBJ2-1; D unclear. The CDR3 has 11 amino acids. Germline-derived CDR1 and CDR2 are ENHRY and SYGVKD. The V end lost 3 bases, the J end lost 11 bases, and 8 bases lay between the germline ends. CDR3 in DNA: TGTGCCATCAGTGATAATAATCAGCAGTTCTTC. Translating gives CAISDNNQQFF.

This clonotype was found many times. The J gene is TRBJ2-3, the V gene TRBV2; 13 bases map to TRBD2. The V segment lost 6 bases and the J segment 1 base; nucleotides outside the gene matches: 4. The CDR3 is 16 residues long. Germline CDR1 and CDR2: SNHLY and FYNNEI. The CDR3 protein is CASSPGTSGGTDTQYF. The CDR3 nucleotides read TGTGCCAGCAGCCCTGGGACTAGCGGGGGCACAGATACGCAGTATTTT.

With respect to this clonotype: Since a much larger clone is just one base distant, this may be a read error. The chain couples TRBV7-2 to TRBJ1-1, with TRBD1 as a possible D gene (5 bases). This CDR3 is 13 amino acids long. The V gene's germline CDR1 is SGHTA and CDR2 FQGNSA. The V end lost 10 bases, the J end lost 3 bases, and 15 bases lay between the germline ends. CDR3 sequence reads: CANNRFPDTEAFF. DNA for the CDR3: TGTGCCAACAACAGGTTTCCGGACACTGAAGCTTTCTTT.

This clonotype occurred many times. The CDR3, as DNA: TGTGCCAGCAGTTACTTGGACAGGGGCCAAGAGACCCAGTACTTC. It codes for CASSYLDRGQETQYF. V usage is TRBV6-5 and J usage is TRBJ2-5, with 9 bases aligning to TRBD1. After removal of 1 base from V and 1 base from J, the junction contained 1 base not matched to a gene. The CDR3 has 15 residues. CDR1 is MNHEY, CDR2 SVGAGI, per germline.

This clonotype was recorded many times. The chain recombines TRBV28 with TRBJ2-5; 9 bases align to TRBD1. The CDR3 extends over 14 amino acids. In germline, CDR1 is MDHEN, CDR2 SYDVKM. The ends lost 6 bases at V and 13 bases at J; junction bases unmatched: 15. The CDR3 DNA reads TGTGCCAGCAGCACCCGGGACAGGGCTTCCTTCTTGTACTTC. Its translation is CASSTRDRASFLYF.

This clonotype was recorded many times. The chain joins TRBV11-2 to TRBJ1-1, with D maybe TRBD1 (6 bases). The CDR3 length is 13 residues. Germline values: CDR1 SGHAT, CDR2 FQNNGV. V was cut by 5 bases and J by 4 bases, with 11 bases left in between. CDR3 DNA: TGTGCCAGCAGCAGCGGACAGTTCACTGAAGCTTTCTTT. Its translation: CASSSGQFTEAFF.